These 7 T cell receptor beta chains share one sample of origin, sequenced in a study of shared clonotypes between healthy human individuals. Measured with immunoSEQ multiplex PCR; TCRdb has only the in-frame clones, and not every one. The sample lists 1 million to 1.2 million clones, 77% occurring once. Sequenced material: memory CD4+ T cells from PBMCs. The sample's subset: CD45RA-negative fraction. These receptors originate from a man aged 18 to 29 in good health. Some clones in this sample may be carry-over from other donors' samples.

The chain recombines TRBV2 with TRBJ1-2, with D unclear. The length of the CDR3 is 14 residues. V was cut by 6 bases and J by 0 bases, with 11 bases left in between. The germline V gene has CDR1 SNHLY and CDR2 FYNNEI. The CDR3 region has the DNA TGTGCCAGCAGCCCGAGAGCCACTAACTATGGCTACACCTTC. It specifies CASSPRATNYGYTF.

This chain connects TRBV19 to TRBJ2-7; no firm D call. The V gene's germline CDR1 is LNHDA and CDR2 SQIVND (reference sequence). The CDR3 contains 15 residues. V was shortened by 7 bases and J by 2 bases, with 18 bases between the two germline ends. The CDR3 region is CASKESQSPAYEQYF. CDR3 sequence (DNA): TGTGCCAGTAAGGAAAGCCAGAGTCCAGCCTACGAGCAGTACTTC.

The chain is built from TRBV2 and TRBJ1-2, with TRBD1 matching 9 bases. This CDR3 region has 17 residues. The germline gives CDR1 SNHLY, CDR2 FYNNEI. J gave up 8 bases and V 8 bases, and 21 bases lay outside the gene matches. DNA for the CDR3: TGTGCCAGCGAACGTGCCGGGACAGGGTACCTTGGAGGGGGCTACACCTTC. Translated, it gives CASERAGTGYLGGGYTF.

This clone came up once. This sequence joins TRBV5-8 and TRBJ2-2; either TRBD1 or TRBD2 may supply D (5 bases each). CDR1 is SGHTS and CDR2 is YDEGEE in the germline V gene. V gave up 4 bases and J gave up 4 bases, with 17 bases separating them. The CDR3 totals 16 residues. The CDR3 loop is CASSRGLTGLTGELFF. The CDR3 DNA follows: TGTGCCAGCAGCAGGGGCTTGACGGGGCTCACCGGGGAGCTGTTTTTT. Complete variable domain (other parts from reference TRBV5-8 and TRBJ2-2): EAGVTQSPTHLIKTRGQQATLRCSPISGHTSVYWYQQALGLGLQFLLWYDEGEERNRGNFPPRFSGRQFPNYSSELNVNALELEDSALYLCASSRGLTGLTGELFFGEGSRLTVL.

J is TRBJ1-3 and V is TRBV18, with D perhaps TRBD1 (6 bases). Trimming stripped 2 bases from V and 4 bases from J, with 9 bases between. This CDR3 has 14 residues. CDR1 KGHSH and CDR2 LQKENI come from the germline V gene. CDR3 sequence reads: CASSPAGEGNTIYF. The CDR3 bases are TGTGCCAGCTCACCAGCAGGGGAAGGAAACACCATATATTTT.

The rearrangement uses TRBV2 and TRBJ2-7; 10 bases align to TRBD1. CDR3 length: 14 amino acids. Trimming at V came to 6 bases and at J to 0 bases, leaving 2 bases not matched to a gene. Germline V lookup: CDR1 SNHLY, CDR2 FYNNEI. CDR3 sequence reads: CASRRQGASYEQYF. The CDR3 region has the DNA TGTGCCAGCAGACGACAGGGGGCCTCCTACGAGCAGTACTTC.

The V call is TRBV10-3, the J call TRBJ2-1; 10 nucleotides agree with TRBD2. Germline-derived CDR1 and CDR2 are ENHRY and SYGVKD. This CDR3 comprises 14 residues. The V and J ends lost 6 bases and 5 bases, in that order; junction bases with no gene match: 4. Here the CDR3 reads CAISPSGSDNEQFF. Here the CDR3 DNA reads TGTGCCATCAGCCCTAGCGGGAGCGACAATGAGCAGTTCTTC.